These T cell receptor beta chains were read from a single sample in a study of metastatic and nonmetastatic thyroid tumors. Using MiXCR, TCRdb reanalyzed the PCR reads. The sample holds roughly 50,000 clones, approximately 20% seen once. Sample: blood. These TCRs come from a male donor with papillary thyroid cancer or a benign thyroid nodule (not recorded which). Some clones in this sample may be carry-over from other donors' samples. Both conserved end residues are part of each CDR3. D genes are given only for firm matches. Where a row states a size, it is once, few, many or the class of an expanded clone; other rows omit it.

v_call,j_call,d_call,clone_size,cdr3_nt,cdr3_aa
TRBV4-2,TRBJ1-1,TRBD1,.,TGTGCCAGCAGCCCTGTACCAGGGGGCGTGGTGAACACTGAAGCTTTCTTT,CASSPVPGGVVNTEAFF
TRBV7-9,TRBJ2-1,.,.,TGTGCCAGTAGCTTGCCCAGCTACAATGAGCATTTCTTC,CASSLPSYNEHFF
TRBV2,TRBJ2-2,TRBD1,few,TGTTCCAGCAGTTTCGGGACAGGGGTCACCTGGGAGCTGTTTTTT,CSSSFGTGVTWELFF
TRBV20-1,TRBJ2-7,.,many,TGCAGTGCTAGAAGGGCCGGGCCCTCCTACGAGCAGTACTTC,CSARRAGPSYEQYF
TRBV3-1,TRBJ2-2,.,many,TGTGCCAGCAGCCAAGATCGAACGGGAGTACTCCAGAGGACCGGGGAGCTGTTTTTT,CASSQDRTGVLQRTGELFF
TRBV5-1,TRBJ1-2,.,many,TGCGCCAGCAGCAGTGGGTCAGGTCGTACTCACTATGGCTACACCTTC,CASSSGSGRTHYGYTF
TRBV6-4,TRBJ2-1,.,many,TGTGCCAGCAGTGACTCGGGGGGGCCAGATGAGCAGTTCTTC,CASSDSGGPDEQFF
TRBV18,TRBJ2-3,TRBD2,many,TGTGCCAGCTCACCAGCGGGAGGCACAGATACGCAGTATTTT,CASSPAGGTDTQYF
TRBV20-1,TRBJ2-7,.,.,TGCAGTGCTAGTTTTGGGGCGGCCCCCTACGAGCAGTACTTC,CSASFGAAPYEQYF
TRBV7-3,TRBJ2-5,.,.,TGTGCCAGCAGCTTTGGAAGTATGGAGACCCAGTACTTC,CASSFGSMETQYF
TRBV19,TRBJ2-1,TRBD2,.,TGTGCCAGTAGTAGGACTAGCGGGAGGACTAACAATGAGCAGTTCTTC,CASSRTSGRTNNEQFF
TRBV6-5,TRBJ2-2,.,many,TGTGCCAGCAGTTACAATCGCGGGGCCGGGGAGCTGTTTTTT,CASSYNRGAGELFF
TRBV10-3,TRBJ2-1,.,.,TGTGCCATCCAGAGTCGAGGAGTGTGGAATGAGCAGTTCTTC,CAIQSRGVWNEQFF
TRBV6-4,TRBJ2-3,.,many,TGTGCCAGCAGTGACGGGGGGCCCACAGATACGCAGTATTTT,CASSDGGPTDTQYF
TRBV4-1,TRBJ2-1,.,.,TGCGCCAGCAGCCGCACAGGGAGCTCCTACAATGAGCAGTTCTTC,CASSRTGSSYNEQFF
TRBV5-1,TRBJ1-1,.,many,TGCGCCAGCAGCTTGGCCGCAGGGCAAGAAGCTTTCTTT,CASSLAAGQEAFF
TRBV4-2,TRBJ1-1,TRBD1,.,TGTGCCAGCAGCCACCCGGACAGGGATAACACTGAAGCTTTCTTT,CASSHPDRDNTEAFF
TRBV9,TRBJ1-2,.,.,TGTGCCAGCAGCACTCGAGTCACCGGGACCCTATTGGACTATGGCTACACCTTC,CASSTRVTGTLLDYGYTF
TRBV27,TRBJ2-1,TRBD2,few,TGTGCCAGCAGTCTAACGTCGGGAGGTCTAGGGTACAATGAGCAGTTCTTC,CASSLTSGGLGYNEQFF
TRBV24-1,TRBJ2-2,.,few,TGTGCCACCGGAGTTAGGGGAATGGGGGAGCTGTTTTTT,CATGVRGMGELFF
TRBV12-3/TRBV12-4,TRBJ1-1,.,few,TGTGCCAGCAGTTGGGGGGTAGAAGCTTTCTTT,CASSWGVEAFF
TRBV11-2,TRBJ2-1,TRBD2,.,TGTGCCAGCAGCCCACTAGCGGGAGCCTACAATGAGCAGTTCTTC,CASSPLAGAYNEQFF
TRBV18,TRBJ2-7,.,.,TGTGCCAGCTCACCAGGGGGGAGCTCCTACGAGCAGTACTTC,CASSPGGSSYEQYF
TRBV25-1,TRBJ1-1,TRBD1,many,TGTGCCAGCGGAGACAGGGGCACTGAAGCTTTCTTT,CASGDRGTEAFF
TRBV6-6,TRBJ2-5,TRBD1,.,TGTGCCAGCAGTTACTCGAAGGGACAGGGTGAAGAGACCCAGTACTTC,CASSYSKGQGEETQYF
TRBV11-2,TRBJ1-1,.,many,TGTGCCAGCAGCTTAGGGGCAGGCCGGGGCCGTGAAGCTTTCTTT,CASSLGAGRGREAFF
TRBV3-1,TRBJ1-3,.,many,TGTGCCAGCAGCCAGACCGGGTCCGTATATTTT,CASSQTGSVYF
TRBV30,TRBJ1-4,.,.,TGTGCCTGGGGGGGGAGAGACAGTAATGAAAAACTGTTTTTT,CAWGGRDSNEKLFF
TRBV3-1,TRBJ2-1,.,.,TGTGCCAGCAGCCAAGAATCTAATGGTCTCCGCCAGTTCTTC,CASSQESNGLRQFF
TRBV5-6,TRBJ2-1,TRBD2,few,TGTGCCAGCACGGGGGGGAGCTCCTACAATGAGCAGTTCTTC,CASTGGSSYNEQFF
TRBV2,TRBJ2-7,TRBD2,.,TGTGCCAGCAGTTCTCTAGCGGGGGGCTACGAGCAGTACTTC,CASSSLAGGYEQYF
TRBV24-1,TRBJ1-2,.,.,TGTGCCACTAGCCCCTCAGGCGGCGGCTACACCTTC,CATSPSGGGYTF
TRBV7-3,TRBJ1-1,TRBD1,.,TGTGCCAGCAGCCCTACAGGGGGTTCATCGATGGCTTTCTTT,CASSPTGGSSMAFF
TRBV29-1,TRBJ2-7,.,few,TGCAGCGTCTGGACAGCGACCTACGAGCAGTACTTC,CSVWTATYEQYF
TRBV7-2,TRBJ2-1,TRBD2,many,TGTGCCAGCAGCTTAGTAGCGGGAGTGGCTAATGAGCAGTTCTTC,CASSLVAGVANEQFF
TRBV6-5,TRBJ1-1,TRBD1,many,TGTGCCAGCAGTTACTCGGCAGGGGGCACTGAAGCTTTCTTT,CASSYSAGGTEAFF
TRBV30,TRBJ1-4,.,.,TGTGCCTGGAGTGTAGGACAGAATATTAATGAAAAACTGTTTTTT,CAWSVGQNINEKLFF
TRBV27,TRBJ2-5,.,many,TGTGCCAGCAGTTTGATGGCGGGGCAAGAGACCCAGTACTTC,CASSLMAGQETQYF
TRBV30,TRBJ2-7,TRBD2,many,TGTGCCTGGAGTGCCTCACTAGCGGTAAAGAGGGAGCAGTACTTC,CAWSASLAVKREQYF
TRBV6-1,TRBJ1-1,.,many,TGTGCCAGCAGTTTTCCGACAGCGAAGGCTTTCTTT,CASSFPTAKAFF
TRBV5-1,TRBJ1-2,.,.,TGCGCCAGCAGCCACCCGAGGTTCGAGTCCTCTAACTATGGCTACACCTTC,CASSHPRFESSNYGYTF
TRBV5-1,TRBJ1-6,.,medium-sized,TGCGCCAGCAGCTTGGCCAATCAGGGGTCGGGCTCACCCCTCCACTTT,CASSLANQGSGSPLHF
TRBV5-5,TRBJ1-3,.,.,TGTGCCAGCAGCACGGGCGGGGGTTCGGGAAACACCATATATTTT,CASSTGGGSGNTIYF
TRBV6-1,TRBJ2-4,.,many,TGTGCCAGCAACGGAGGGGGATTCAAAAACATTCAGTACTTC,CASNGGGFKNIQYF
TRBV6-1,TRBJ1-1,.,many,TGTGCCAGCAGCCATACACCGAACACTGAAGCTTTCTTT,CASSHTPNTEAFF
TRBV20-1,TRBJ1-1,.,.,TGCAGTGCTGCCCGGACGGGGAACACTGAAGCTTTCTTT,CSAARTGNTEAFF
TRBV20-1,TRBJ1-1,.,.,TGCAGTGCTAGTGATGTAGCCAGGGAATCCCCTGAATCTTTCTTT,CSASDVARESPESFF
TRBV6-1,TRBJ2-4,TRBD2,many,TGTGCCAGCAGTGACCGGGGGCGGGAGGGCGTAGCCAAAAACATTCAGTACTTC,CASSDRGREGVAKNIQYF
TRBV27,TRBJ1-4,.,many,TGTGCCAGCAGTTTATCGGGTTTAACTAATGAAAAACTGTTTTTT,CASSLSGLTNEKLFF
TRBV15,TRBJ2-7,.,few,TGTGCCACCAGCAGAGATTTCGGGACGGACAACTACGAGCAGTACTTC,CATSRDFGTDNYEQYF
TRBV24-1,TRBJ2-3,.,.,TGTGACACCGGGAGAGCTAGCACAGATACGCGGTATTTT,CDTGRASTDTRYF
TRBV24-1,TRBJ2-1,.,many,TGTGCCACCAGTGAGTCAGACTACAATGAGCAGTTCTTC,CATSESDYNEQFF
TRBV12-3/TRBV12-4,TRBJ1-2,.,many,TGTGCCAGCAGTTCTCTGACTTGGGGCTACACCTTC,CASSSLTWGYTF
TRBV28,TRBJ2-7,TRBD2,many,TGTGCCAGCAGTCCCCTTGGGGGAGGGATTCCCTACGAGCAGTACTTC,CASSPLGGGIPYEQYF